These 30 T cell receptor beta chains came from one sample sequenced in a study of control samples from healthy donors and cancer patients. Some clones are missing from TCRdb's copy, which holds only in-frame ones; the method was immunoSEQ multiplex PCR. The repertoire has about 130,000 clones, about 90% of them found once; the top ten carry roughly 1.9%. Sequenced: blood. These receptors were collected from a man younger than 35 in good health.

The chain employs TRBV14 and TRBJ2-7; 7 nucleotides align to TRBD2. CDR3 size: 16 residues. V gave up 0 bases and J gave up 1 base; unmatched junction bases: 6. CDR1 SGHDN and CDR2 FVKESK come from the germline V gene. The CDR3 loop is CASSQDRGVLSYEQYF. The CDR3 region has the DNA TGTGCCAGCAGCCAAGATCGGGGGGTCTTATCCTACGAGCAGTACTTC.

The gene calls are TRBV3-1 (or the pseudogene TRBV3-2) and TRBJ1-1; 11 bases are a match to TRBD1. In germline, CDR1 is LGHDT, CDR2 YNNKEL (reference sequence). Germline trimming cut 4 bases from V and 4 bases from J; bases unmatched to any gene: 2. The CDR3 has 14 amino acids. The chain's CDR3 is CASSLGQGGTEAFF. DNA for the CDR3: TGTGCCAGCAGCCTGGGACAGGGGGGCACTGAAGCTTTCTTT.

The rearrangement joins TRBV24-1 to TRBJ2-1, with 11 bases that match TRBD1. Germline trimming cut 3 bases from V and 4 bases from J; bases unmatched to any gene: 4. Germline lookup yields CDR1 KGHDR and CDR2 SFDVKD. This CDR3 is built from 16 residues. The CDR3 sequence is CATSDTGQGAYNEQFF. The CDR3, as DNA: TGTGCCACCAGTGATACCGGACAGGGGGCTTACAATGAGCAGTTCTTC.

V usage is TRBV11-2 and J usage is TRBJ2-2; maybe TRBD1 (6 bases). From germline, CDR1 is SGHAT and CDR2 FQNNGV. The length of the CDR3 is 13 residues. Between the trimmed V and J ends, which lost 3 bases and 7 bases, there was a span of 9 bases. The CDR3 reads CASSFQGGGELFF. For the CDR3, the DNA is TGTGCCAGCAGCTTCCAAGGGGGCGGGGAGCTGTTTTTT.

V usage is TRBV12-3 or TRBV12-4 and J usage is TRBJ1-1; tentatively, D is TRBD1 (5 bases). This CDR3 is 12 amino acids long. Trimming removed 9 bases from V and 6 bases from J, with 14 bases in between. CDR3 coding DNA: TGTGCCAGTTGTTCTGGGGGTCCTGAAGCTTTCTTT. Protein: CASCSGGPEAFF.

The CDR3 DNA reads as TGTGCCAGCAGCGTAGCTATCCCTACGTCAAACGCTCCCAGAAACACCATATATTTT. Translation gives CASSVAIPTSNAPRNTIYF. The chain links TRBV9 to TRBJ1-3; D gene unclear. V was cut by 0 bases and J by 5 bases, with 24 bases left in between. Germline V gene data show CDR1 as SGDLS and CDR2 as YYNGEE. There are 19 residues in the CDR3.

The V gene is TRBV20-1, the J gene TRBJ1-4; a possible D gene is TRBD1 (6 bases). This CDR3 has 13 amino acids. The V end lost 3 bases, the J end lost 6 bases, and 11 bases lay between the germline ends. Germline V gene lookup returns CDR1 DFQATT and CDR2 SNEGSKA (reference sequence). CDR3 protein: CSASGGSDEKLFF. In nucleotides, the CDR3 is TGCAGTGCTAGTGGGGGCTCGGATGAAAAACTGTTTTTT.

The chain couples TRBV5-1 to TRBJ2-2, with a tentative D call TRBD1 (5 bases). CDR1 and CDR2 from the germline V gene are SGHRS and YFSETQ. CDR3 length: 18 amino acids. V was clipped by 0 bases and J by 4 bases, with 19 bases between them. CDR3 loop: CASSLVQGQAGATGELFF. Here the CDR3 DNA reads TGCGCCAGCAGCTTGGTTCAAGGCCAGGCTGGGGCCACCGGGGAGCTGTTTTTT. The full variable domain, rest sourced from reference TRBV5-1 and TRBJ2-2, is KAGVTQTPRYLIKTRGQQVTLSCSPISGHRSVSWYQQTPGQGLQFLFEYFSETQRNKGNFPGRFSGRQFSNSRSEMNVSTLELGDSALYLCASSLVQGQAGATGELFFGEGSRLTVL.

This clone was counted a few times. The chain carries TRBV2 and TRBJ2-1, with a possible D match to TRBD2 (6 bases). The CDR3 sequence is 16 residues long. The germline V gene has CDR1 SNHLY and CDR2 FYNNEI. V was trimmed by 2 bases and J by 0 bases, leaving 11 bases between them. CDR3 DNA: TGTGCCAGCAGTGAATGGGGGGTGGACTCCTACAATGAGCAGTTCTTC. It yields the protein CASSEWGVDSYNEQFF.

V is TRBV11-2 and J is TRBJ2-1; 11 positions match TRBD2. Germline V gene data show CDR1 as SGHAT and CDR2 as FQNNGV. The CDR3 is 18 residues long. The junction had 14 bases not matched to a gene; V was cut back by 3 bases and J by 7 bases. The CDR3 region has the DNA TGTGCCAGCAGCTTGGTAGCCGGGACTAGCGGCCGGGGGAATGAGCAGTTCTTC. Translating it yields CASSLVAGTSGRGNEQFF. The whole variable domain, filled in from reference TRBV11-2 and TRBJ2-1, reads EAGVAQSPRYKIIEKRQSVAFWCNPISGHATLYWYQQILGQGPKLLIQFQNNGVVDDSQLPKDRFSAERLKGVDSTLKIQPAKLEDSAVYLCASSLVAGTSGRGNEQFFGPGTRLTVL.

The CDR3 loop is CASSQTGGNQPQHF. The CDR3 DNA sequence: TGTGCCAGCAGCCAGACAGGGGGCAATCAGCCCCAGCATTTT. The V call is TRBV7-3, the J call TRBJ1-5; 8 bases are shared with TRBD1. Looked up from germline, CDR1 is SGHTA and CDR2 is FQGTGA. The CDR3 is 14 amino acids. Trimming removed 5 bases from V and 2 bases from J; junction bases left unmatched: 2.

The genes are TRBV9 and TRBJ1-1, with 8 bases fitting TRBD1. The CDR3 totals 18 residues. Germline V gene data show CDR1 as SGDLS and CDR2 as YYNGEE. V shed 0 bases, J shed 6 bases, and the junction held 16 bases outside the gene matches. As DNA, the CDR3 is TGTGCCAGCAGCGTAGTAGTTTCTCAGGACAGGGACCGACCTGAAGCTTTCTTT. This translates into CASSVVVSQDRDRPEAFF.

The V and J genes are TRBV5-6 and TRBJ2-7; 7 bases match TRBD1. This CDR3 contains 14 residues. CDR1 is SGHDT, CDR2 YYEEEE, per germline. The ends lost 0 bases at V and 4 bases at J; junction bases unmatched: 4. CDR3 sequence reads: CASSLGGQYYEQYF. In nucleotides, the CDR3 is TGTGCCAGCAGCTTGGGGGGACAGTATTACGAGCAGTACTTC.

This rearrangement joins TRBV30 to TRBJ2-7; TRBD2 agrees at 14 bases. The CDR3 totals 16 residues. CDR1 GTSNPN and CDR2 SVGIG come from the germline V gene (reference sequence). J lost 2 bases, V lost 1 base, and 4 bases had no gene match. DNA of the CDR3: TGTGCCTGGAGTGCCGGGACTAGCGGGAGAACCTACGAGCAGTACTTC. It specifies CAWSAGTSGRTYEQYF.

V gene TRBV5-1 combines with J gene TRBJ1-2; D call uncertain. The CDR3 covers 16 residues. The ends were cut back, 0 bases at V and 2 bases at J, with 14 bases in the middle. CDR1 is SGHRS, CDR2 YFSETQ, per germline. The CDR3 bases are TGCGCCAGCAGCTTGGTCGAGGGCCCGCGAAACTATGGCTACACCTTC. As protein: CASSLVEGPRNYGYTF.

The V and J genes are TRBV18 and TRBJ1-1; 9 bases match TRBD1. J gave up 4 bases and V 1 base, and 7 bases lay outside the gene matches. Germline CDR1 reads KGHSH; CDR2 reads LQKENI. The CDR3 sequence is 16 residues long. The CDR3 is CASSPLSLDRGTEAFF. For the CDR3, the DNA is TGTGCCAGCTCACCACTGTCGTTGGACAGGGGCACTGAAGCTTTCTTT.

The chain uses TRBV30 and TRBJ1-3; D is undetermined. Per germline, CDR1 GTSNPN and CDR2 SVGIG (reference sequence). The CDR3 is 16 residues long. V was trimmed by 2 bases and J by 0 bases, leaving 14 bases between them. The CDR3 sequence: CAWSFSVGNSGNTIYF. The CDR3 DNA sequence: TGTGCCTGGAGTTTCTCCGTCGGGAACTCTGGAAACACCATATATTTT. The complete variable domain, with remaining parts taken from reference TRBV30 and TRBJ1-3, reads SQTIHQWPATLVQPVGSPLSLECTVEGTSNPNLYWYRQAAGRGLQLLFYSVGIGQISSEVPQNLSASRPQDRQFILSSKKLLLSDSGFYLCAWSFSVGNSGNTIYFGEGSWLTVV.

A few counts support this clone. CDR3: CASSDRSSYGYTF. Written as DNA, the CDR3 is TGCGCCAGCAGTGACCGGTCAAGCTATGGCTACACCTTC. This chain joins TRBV10-1 and TRBJ1-2; the D is unclear. This CDR3 contains 13 residues. Trimming pared 3 bases from V and 4 bases from J, leaving 9 bases between. Germline V gives CDR1 WNHNN, CDR2 SYGVQD (reference sequence).

The V and J genes are TRBV6-6 and TRBJ2-7; possibly TRBD2 for D (6 bases). The CDR3 consists of 16 residues. CDR1 is MNHNY and CDR2 is SVGAGI in the germline V gene (reference sequence). V was shortened by 5 bases and J by 2 bases, with 19 bases between the two germline ends. The DNA for the CDR3 is TGTGCCAGCAGTCCCCGGGAGTTGGGCATTACCTACGAGCAGTACTTC. This translates into CASSPRELGITYEQYF.

This rearrangement joins TRBV6-5 to TRBJ2-6; no clear D gene. From germline, CDR1 is MNHEY and CDR2 SVGAGI. V gave up 5 bases and J gave up 2 bases, with 4 bases separating them. This CDR3 contains 13 residues. The CDR3 here is CASSSPGANVLTF. The DNA for the CDR3 is TGTGCCAGCAGTAGCCCTGGGGCCAACGTCCTGACTTTC.

This clone was counted once. The rearrangement links TRBV2 to TRBJ1-2, with D tentatively TRBD1 (6 bases). Trimming took 5 bases from V and 8 from J, leaving 15 bases between them. The CDR3 covers 13 residues. Looked up from germline, CDR1 is SNHLY and CDR2 is FYNNEI. The CDR3 nucleotides read TGTGCCAGCAGTAAACAGGGCAAGGGGGGCTACACCTTC. Protein sequence: CASSKQGKGGYTF.

This clone counts as medium-sized. This chain joins TRBV7-9 and TRBJ2-2; D remains ambiguous. The CDR3 contains 13 residues. Germline V gene lookup returns CDR1 SEHNR and CDR2 FQNEAQ (reference sequence). Trimming pared 8 bases from V and 0 bases from J, leaving 7 bases between. CDR3 protein: CASLFSNTGELFF. For the CDR3, the DNA is TGTGCCAGCCTATTTTCGAACACCGGGGAGCTGTTTTTT.

This chain connects TRBV28 to TRBJ1-4; D is uncertain. CDR3 length: 15 residues. V lost 5 bases and J 8 bases, leaving 18 bases between the germline ends. Germline CDR1 MDHEN, CDR2 SYDVKM. Here the CDR3 reads CASSPTGQVWEKLFF. CDR3 in DNA: TGTGCCAGCAGTCCCACCGGCCAGGTTTGGGAAAAACTGTTTTTT.

The rearrangement uses TRBV19 and TRBJ1-1; D is unresolved. This CDR3 is 13 amino acids long. V shed 5 bases and J shed 5 bases, with 12 bases lying between them. Per the germline V gene, CDR1 is LNHDA and CDR2 is SQIVND (reference sequence). The CDR3 DNA is TGTGCCAGTAGTGTCCGGTCGGGGACTGAAGCTTTCTTT. Translating gives CASSVRSGTEAFF.

This clone was recorded a few times. The chain combines TRBV6-2 or TRBV6-3 with TRBJ1-2, with D possibly TRBD1 on 5 matching bases. Trimming removed 3 bases from V and 6 bases from J, with 14 bases in between. CDR3 length equals 14 residues. Germline CDR1 MNHEY, CDR2 SVGEGT. The CDR3 sequence is CASSYSTTGDGYTF. The CDR3 DNA follows: TGTGCCAGCAGTTATTCCACCACAGGAGATGGCTACACCTTC.

The chain recombines TRBV28 with TRBJ1-5; maybe TRBD1 (5 bases). The CDR3 contains 13 residues. The ends were cut back, 2 bases at V and 7 bases at J, with 9 bases in the middle. CDR1 MDHEN and CDR2 SYDVKM come from the germline V gene. The CDR3 nucleotides read TGTGCCAGCAGTTTACCAGGGTCCCAGCCCCAGCATTTT. Protein: CASSLPGSQPQHF.

The rearrangement links TRBV5-1 to TRBJ2-2, with TRBD1 identical over 11 bases. The trim removed 2 bases at V and 4 bases at J, leaving 1 base unmatched. The CDR3 covers 15 residues. Looked up from germline, CDR1 is SGHRS and CDR2 is YFSETQ. Here the CDR3 reads CASSLGQGATGELFF. In DNA, the CDR3 is TGCGCCAGCAGCTTAGGACAGGGGGCCACCGGGGAGCTGTTTTTT.

The J gene is TRBJ1-2, the V gene TRBV5-6, with 9 nucleotides matching TRBD1. Germline CDR1 SGHDT, CDR2 YYEEEE. The CDR3 covers 15 residues. J gave up 0 bases and V 4 bases, and 4 bases lay outside the gene matches. The CDR3, as DNA: TGTGCCAGCAGCACGACAGGGGGGTCTAACTATGGCTACACCTTC. It is translated as CASSTTGGSNYGYTF.

The J gene is TRBJ2-2, the V gene TRBV9; D unclear. Germline CDR1 reads SGDLS; CDR2 reads YYNGEE. CDR3 length equals 15 residues. Trimming removed 4 bases at V and 5 bases at J, with 15 bases between. Here the CDR3 reads CASSRGNKETGELFF. The CDR3 bases are TGTGCCAGCAGCCGAGGAAACAAGGAGACCGGGGAGCTGTTTTTT.

The rearrangement links TRBV28 to TRBJ2-7; D possibly corresponds to TRBD1 (6 bases). Trimming cost V 5 bases and J 4 bases, with 18 bases left between them. Germline CDR1 and CDR2: MDHEN and SYDVKM. The CDR3 is made up of 15 amino acids. CDR3 coding DNA: TGTGCCAGCAGTACACCCACCGGGACAACTTACGAGCAGTACTTC. Protein sequence: CASSTPTGTTYEQYF.